One T cell receptor beta chain is described in this entry. The antigen is unknown. Method: immunoSEQ multiplex PCR; TCRdb's copy keeps in-frame clones and lacks some. The table includes fewer than 85,000 clones, roughly nine tenths detected once. These data come from a study of OX40 agonist ivuxolimab in advanced cancers. Study context: Treatment received earlier with anti-PD-1, anti-PD-L1 or anti-CTLA-4 agents was allowed, and around 36% had some. Findings and limits, study-wide: CD4+ T cells averaged fewer expanded clones than CD8+ T cells. Those patients achieving a partial response at 0.1-3.0 mg/kg showed among the lowest clonal expansion.

This clonotype originated in an adult with an advanced solid tumor such as melanoma, head and neck, liver or kidney cancer. The sequenced sample was CD4+ or CD8+ T cells sorted from blood, obtained in a trial of the OX40 agonist ivuxolimab.

The CDR3: CASSDQGPRDSPLHF. CDR3 nucleotide sequence: TGTGCCAGCAGTGACCAGGGACCAAGGGATTCACCCCTCCACTTT. V is TRBV6-1 and J is TRBJ1-6, with D maybe TRBD1 (5 bases). Per germline, CDR1 MNHNS and CDR2 SASEGT. V dropped 3 bases and J dropped 8 bases, with 14 bases sitting between them. The CDR3 extends over 15 amino acids.